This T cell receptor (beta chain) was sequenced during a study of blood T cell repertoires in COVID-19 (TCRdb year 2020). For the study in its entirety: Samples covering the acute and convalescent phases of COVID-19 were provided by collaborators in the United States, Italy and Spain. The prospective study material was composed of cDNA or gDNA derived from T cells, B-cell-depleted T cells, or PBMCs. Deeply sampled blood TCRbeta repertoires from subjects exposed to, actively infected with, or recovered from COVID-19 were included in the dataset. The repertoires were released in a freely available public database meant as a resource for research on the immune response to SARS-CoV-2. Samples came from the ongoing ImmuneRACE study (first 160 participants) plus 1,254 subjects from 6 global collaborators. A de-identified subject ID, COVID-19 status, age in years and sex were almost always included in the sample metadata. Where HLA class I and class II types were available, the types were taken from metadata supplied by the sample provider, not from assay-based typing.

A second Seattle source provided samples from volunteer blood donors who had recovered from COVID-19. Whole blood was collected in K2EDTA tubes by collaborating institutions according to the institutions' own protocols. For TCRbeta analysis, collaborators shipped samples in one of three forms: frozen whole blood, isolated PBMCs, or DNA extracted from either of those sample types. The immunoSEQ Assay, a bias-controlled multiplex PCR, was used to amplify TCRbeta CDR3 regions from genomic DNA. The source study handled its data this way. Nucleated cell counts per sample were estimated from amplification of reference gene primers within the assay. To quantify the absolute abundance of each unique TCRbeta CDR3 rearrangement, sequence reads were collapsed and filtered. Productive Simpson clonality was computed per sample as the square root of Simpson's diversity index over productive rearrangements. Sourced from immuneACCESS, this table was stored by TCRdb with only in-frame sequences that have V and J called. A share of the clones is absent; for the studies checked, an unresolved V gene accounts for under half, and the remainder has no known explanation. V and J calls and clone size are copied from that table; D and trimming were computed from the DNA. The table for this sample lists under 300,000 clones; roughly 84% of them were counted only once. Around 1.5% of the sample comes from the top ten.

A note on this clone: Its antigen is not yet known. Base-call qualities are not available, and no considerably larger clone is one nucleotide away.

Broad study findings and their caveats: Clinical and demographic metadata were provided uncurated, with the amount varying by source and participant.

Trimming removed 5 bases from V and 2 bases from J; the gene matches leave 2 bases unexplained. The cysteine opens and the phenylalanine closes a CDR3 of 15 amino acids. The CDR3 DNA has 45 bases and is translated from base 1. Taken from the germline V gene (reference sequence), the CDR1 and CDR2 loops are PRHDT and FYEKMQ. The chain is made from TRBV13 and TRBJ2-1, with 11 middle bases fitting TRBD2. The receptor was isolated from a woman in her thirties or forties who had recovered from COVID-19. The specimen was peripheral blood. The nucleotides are TGTGCCAGCAGCCTAGCGGGGGGCACCTACAATGAGCAGTTCTTC. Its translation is CASSLAGGTYNEQFF.